This is a list of T cell receptor beta chains from one sample in a study of T cells in Graves' hyperthyroidism and ophthalmopathy. TCRdb re-analysed the multiplex PCR reads in MiXCR, keeping a single row per CDR3 protein. The sample has hundreds of thousands of distinct CDR3 sequences; approximately 15% are singletons. Sequences were obtained from blood. The receptors here all came from a middle-aged woman with Graves' ophthalmopathy. The CDR3 runs from the conserved cysteine through the conserved F or W. A D gene is named only where the DNA matches it firmly. Where a row states a size, it is once, few, many or the class of an expanded clone; other rows omit it.

j_call | v_call | d_call | clone_size | cdr3_nt | cdr3_aa
TRBJ1-5 | TRBV27 | NA | many | TGTGCCAGCAGGTTCACCTCCAGGGCCAATCAGCCCCAGCATTTT | CASRFTSRANQPQHF
TRBJ1-5 | TRBV10-2 | NA | NA | TGCGCCAGCAGTATCCAGTATAGCAATCAGCCCCAGCATTTT | CASSIQYSNQPQHF
TRBJ2-7 | TRBV3-1 | TRBD1 | NA | TGTGCCAGCAGACGGGACAGGGCCCCCTACGAGCAGTACTTC | CASRRDRAPYEQYF
TRBJ1-6 | TRBV10-3 | TRBD1 | many | TGTGCCATCAGTACGACAGGGTGGAATTCACCCCTCCACTTT | CAISTTGWNSPLHF
TRBJ1-1 | TRBV7-9 | TRBD1 | NA | TGTGCCAGCAGCTTAGCAGGGACAGGGCTACGGGGGAACACTGAAGCTTTCTTT | CASSLAGTGLRGNTEAFF
TRBJ2-5 | TRBV28 | TRBD2 | many | TGTGCCAGCAGTCCCAGAGGGACTAGCGGAAGTGAGACCCAGTACTTC | CASSPRGTSGSETQYF
TRBJ2-1 | TRBV3-1 | NA | many | TGTGCCAGCAGCCAAGTGGAGTGGAAGCAGTTCTTC | CASSQVEWKQFF
TRBJ1-5 | TRBV20-1 | NA | many | TGCAGTGCTAGGTTGGGCCGCGATCAGCCCCAGCATTTT | CSARLGRDQPQHF
TRBJ2-7 | TRBV2 | TRBD2 | many | TGTGCCAGCAGAACCACTAGCGGGCAGTACTTC | CASRTTSGQYF
TRBJ1-5 | TRBV6-1 | NA | many | TGTGCCAGCAGTGAAGATACAGGGAGCAATCAGCCCCAGCATTTT | CASSEDTGSNQPQHF
TRBJ1-6 | TRBV2 | NA | NA | TGTGCCAGCAGTTTAAGGTCCCAAGTCCCCCTCCACTTT | CASSLRSQVPLHF
TRBJ2-3 | TRBV5-1 | TRBD2 | many | TGCGCCAGCAGCCCTAGCGGGGGCCGCACAGATACGCAGTATTTT | CASSPSGGRTDTQYF
TRBJ2-1 | TRBV7-9 | TRBD2 | NA | TGTGCCAGCAAATTGAGGTCTAGCGGGAGCTCCTACAATGAGCAGTTCTTC | CASKLRSSGSSYNEQFF
TRBJ2-2 | TRBV5-4 | TRBD2 | NA | TGTGCCAGCACCCAAGCCCCCGGCGGGGGGGGCGGGGAGCTGTTTTTT | CASTQAPGGGGGELFF
TRBJ2-1 | TRBV6-5 | NA | many | TGTGCCAGCAGTTACTCGCCATACCCGGGTTACAATGAGCAGTTCTTC | CASSYSPYPGYNEQFF
TRBJ2-7 | TRBV3-1 | NA | few | TGTGCCAGCAGCCAAGGGGACCGAGCCTACGAGCAGTACTTC | CASSQGDRAYEQYF
TRBJ2-5 | TRBV6-5 | NA | NA | TGTGCCAGCAGTTACTCGTACAGCCAAGAGACCCAGTACTTC | CASSYSYSQETQYF
TRBJ1-2 | TRBV18 | NA | many | TGTGCCAGCTCACCAGAACAGGGAAACTATGGCTACACCTTC | CASSPEQGNYGYTF
TRBJ2-1 | TRBV12-3/TRBV12-4 | TRBD1 | NA | TGTGCCAGCAGGGGGACAGGGGGCCTCTCGAGAAATGAGCAGTTCTTC | CASRGTGGLSRNEQFF
TRBJ2-5 | TRBV4-2 | NA | NA | TGTGCCAGCAGCCAAGTAGGGAAAGCCGAGACCCAGTACTTC | CASSQVGKAETQYF
TRBJ2-7 | TRBV24-1 | NA | few | TGTGCCACCAGTGACCATACAGGAAACGAGCAGTACTTC | CATSDHTGNEQYF
TRBJ2-5 | TRBV2 | NA | many | TGTGCCAGCAGTGAAGGTGGGGGGCCCTTAGAGACCCAGTACTTC | CASSEGGGPLETQYF
TRBJ1-1 | TRBV7-3 | NA | many | TGTGCCAGCAGCACGACAGTGGACACTGAAGCTTTCTTT | CASSTTVDTEAFF